Below, 20 T cell receptor beta chains from the same sample are listed, as sequenced in a study of shared clonotypes between healthy human individuals. The repertoire was sequenced with immunoSEQ multiplex PCR; TCRdb's copy has only in-frame clones and lacks some. The sample shows about 2.4 million clones, approximately 93% of them seen only once. The source material was naive CD4+ T cells from PBMCs. Specified subset: CD45RA+ positively selected. These receptors were obtained from a man younger than 30 in good health. Some clones in this sample may be carry-over from other donors' samples.

CDR3 DNA: TGTGCCAGCACCATACTCAGCTCTGGAAACACCATATATTTT. Amino acids: CASTILSSGNTIYF. The chain is built from TRBV6-5 and TRBJ1-3; D is unresolved. The germline V gene has CDR1 MNHEY and CDR2 SVGAGI. V was trimmed by 7 bases and J by 0 bases, leaving 10 bases between them. The CDR3 is 14 amino acids.

The genes are TRBV18 and TRBJ2-7; D not certain. The CDR3 totals 12 residues. Germline-derived CDR1 and CDR2 are KGHSH and LQKENI. The V end was cut by 4 bases, the J end by 3 bases, with 7 bases between. The chain's CDR3 is CASSLTLYEQYF. CDR3 DNA: TGTGCCAGCTCACTAACCCTCTACGAGCAGTACTTC.

The chain links TRBV6-6 to TRBJ2-7; D possibly corresponds to TRBD1 (6 bases). The V gene lost 6 bases and the J gene lost 2 bases, with 17 bases spanning the gap. Germline loops: CDR1 MNHNY, CDR2 SVGAGI (reference sequence). The CDR3 has 15 amino acids. CDR3 loop: CASSTGTLFTYEQYF. DNA for the CDR3: TGTGCCAGCAGCACCGGGACATTGTTTACCTACGAGCAGTACTTC.

This chain links TRBV7-7 with TRBJ2-1; D gene unclear. The ends were cut back, 0 bases at V and 5 bases at J, with 5 bases in the middle. The CDR3 runs 13 residues. Germline V CDR1 and CDR2: SSHAT, FNYEAQ (reference sequence). In nucleotides, the CDR3 is TGTGCCAGCAGCTTAGCGGGGAACAATGAGCAGTTCTTC. Protein sequence: CASSLAGNNEQFF.

The J gene is TRBJ1-3, the V gene TRBV7-2, with D uncertain. CDR1 and CDR2 (germline): SGHTA, FQGNSA. CDR3 length: 13 amino acids. V was pared by 10 bases and J by 1 base, with 11 bases between. The DNA for the CDR3 is TGTGCCACTTCCGGGAGATCTGGAAACACCATATATTTT. Protein: CATSGRSGNTIYF.

The chain has TRBV7-8 and TRBJ2-1; perhaps TRBD1 as D (6 bases). Germline V gene lookup returns CDR1 SGHVS and CDR2 FQNEAQ. The CDR3 spans 17 residues. V was clipped by 0 bases and J by 0 bases, with 12 bases between them. The CDR3 loop reads CASSLAARGSSYNEQFF. CDR3 DNA sequence: TGTGCCAGCAGCTTAGCCGCTAGGGGGAGCTCCTACAATGAGCAGTTCTTC.

The chain is built from TRBV25-1 and TRBJ1-2; D is ambiguous. Germline V gives CDR1 MGHDK, CDR2 SYGVNS. This CDR3 region has 13 residues. Deletions cut 2 bases from V and 11 bases from J, with 15 bases between. CDR3 protein: CASSETDSMRYTF. The CDR3 coding sequence is TGTGCCAGCAGTGAAACAGATTCGATGCGATACACCTTC.

This CDR3 is CASSLIEGSYNEQFF. The CDR3, as DNA: TGTGCCAGCAGCTTAATAGAGGGTTCCTACAATGAGCAGTTCTTC. The chain links TRBV7-2 to TRBJ2-1; a possible D gene is TRBD2 (5 bases). From germline, CDR1 is SGHTA and CDR2 FQGNSA. The ends were cut back, 2 bases at V and 1 base at J, with 9 bases in the middle. CDR3 size: 15 residues.

Concerning this clone: The sample contains more than one DNA sequence encoding this CDR3. The chain joins TRBV28 to TRBJ2-7, with D possibly being TRBD2 (6 bases). CDR3 length: 13 residues. Germline V gene data show CDR1 as MDHEN and CDR2 as SYDVKM. Trimming stripped 5 bases from V and 5 bases from J, with 13 bases between. The CDR3 DNA sequence: TGTGCCAGCAGTCTCCTGTCGGGGGACGAGCAGTACTTC. Amino acids: CASSLLSGDEQYF.

J is TRBJ2-2 and V is TRBV7-9; no clear D. This CDR3 contains 13 residues. The germline gives CDR1 SEHNR, CDR2 FQNEAQ (reference sequence). V was trimmed by 4 bases and J by 7 bases, leaving 10 bases between them. In DNA form, the CDR3 reads TGTGCCAGCAGCTCGTTTAGGGTCGGGGAGCTGTTTTTT. This translates into CASSSFRVGELFF.

Comment on this clone: Distinct nucleotide sequences in the sample also encode this CDR3. The CDR3: CASRDRGGTDTQYF. As DNA, the CDR3 is TGTGCCAGTAGAGACAGGGGCGGCACAGATACGCAGTATTTT. The V and J genes are TRBV19 and TRBJ2-3, with 8 bases aligning to TRBD1. The length of the CDR3 is 14 residues. V dropped 6 bases and J dropped 1; count of bases not matched to a gene: 3. Germline lookup yields CDR1 LNHDA and CDR2 SQIVND (reference sequence).

The chain joins TRBV10-3 to TRBJ2-5; D might be TRBD1 (5 bases). Germline loops: CDR1 ENHRY, CDR2 SYGVKD. This CDR3 is built from 14 residues. V was shortened by 4 bases and J by 2 bases, with 11 bases between the two germline ends. CDR3 region: CAISGGQGQETQYF. The CDR3 DNA reads as TGTGCCATCAGTGGTGGGCAGGGTCAAGAGACCCAGTACTTC.

The count of this clone is one. The genes are TRBV19 and TRBJ2-2; TRBD1 agrees at 7 bases. CDR1 and CDR2 from the germline V gene are LNHDA and SQIVND (reference sequence). The CDR3 totals 15 residues. The V gene end was trimmed by 8 bases and the J gene end by 6 bases; junction bases not matched to a gene: 12. The CDR3 coding sequence is TGTGCCAGTCAGACAGGGTCCGTGGTAGCCGGGGAGCTGTTTTTT. This translates into CASQTGSVVAGELFF.

This CDR3 is CASSPQREGLFEQFF. The CDR3 region has the DNA TGTGCCAGCTCACCCCAGCGGGAGGGACTATTTGAGCAGTTCTTC. V usage is TRBV18 and J usage is TRBJ2-1; TRBD2 aligns across 10 bases. This CDR3 contains 15 residues. CDR1 and CDR2 (germline): KGHSH, LQKENI. Germline trimming cut 3 bases from V and 9 bases from J; bases unmatched to any gene: 8.

The V call is TRBV23-1, the J call TRBJ2-7; possibly TRBD1 for D (6 bases). TRBV23-1 is classed as an ORF, of uncertain function. The CDR3 is 16 amino acids. V dropped 0 bases and J dropped 6 bases, with 18 bases sitting between them. The CDR3 DNA sequence: TGCGCCAGCAGTCAATCACCACCGGACAGTCTCGGCGAGCAGTACTTC. This gives the protein CASSQSPPDSLGEQYF.

J is TRBJ2-3 and V is TRBV2; D uncertain. CDR1 is SNHLY, CDR2 FYNNEI, per germline. V was clipped by 6 bases and J by 0 bases, with 7 bases between them. There are 13 residues in the CDR3. CDR3 in DNA: TGTGCCAGCAGATCGCGGAGCACAGATACGCAGTATTTT. Residues: CASRSRSTDTQYF.

The J gene is TRBJ2-7, the V gene TRBV5-4; D might be TRBD2 (5 bases). The CDR3 contains 15 residues. Per the germline V gene, CDR1 is SGHNT and CDR2 is YYREEE (reference sequence). The ends were cut back, 4 bases at V and 2 bases at J, with 16 bases in the middle. The DNA for the CDR3 is TGTGCCAGCAGCCTAGGTCGGGGTCCTCCCTACGAGCAGTACTTC. This codes for CASSLGRGPPYEQYF.

The gene calls are TRBV6-6 and TRBJ1-2; maybe TRBD1 (5 bases). Trimming pared 5 bases from V and 4 bases from J, leaving 17 bases between. Germline CDR1 is MNHNY and CDR2 is SVGAGI (reference sequence). CDR3 length: 15 amino acids. CDR3 in DNA: TGTGCCAGCAGTCCTTCCGGGGCTTATCTCTATGGCTACACCTTC. Amino acid sequence: CASSPSGAYLYGYTF.

The chain employs TRBV5-8 and TRBJ2-3, with D unresolved. Germline CDR1 reads SGHTS; CDR2 reads YDEGEE. The V end lost 2 bases, the J end lost 2 bases, and 6 bases lay between the germline ends. This CDR3 comprises 13 residues. The CDR3: CASSLRTTDTQYF. CDR3 coding DNA: TGTGCCAGCAGCTTAAGGACCACAGATACGCAGTATTTT.

This clone was counted once. The chain joins TRBV5-1 to TRBJ2-3; no firm D call. V was trimmed by 4 bases and J by 8 bases, leaving 11 bases between them. The CDR3 contains 12 residues. Germline V CDR1 and CDR2: SGHRS, YFSETQ. CDR3 DNA: TGCGCCAGCAGCCAAGACATTGGTACGCAGTATTTT. Translating it yields CASSQDIGTQYF.